This T cell receptor (beta chain) was captured in a study of blood T cell repertoires in COVID-19. Overall study: The United States, Italy and Spain supplied acute and convalescent COVID-19 samples. The cDNA or gDNA used as material had been derived from T cells, B-cell-depleted T cells, or PBMCs.

The germline CDR1 and CDR2 sequences are MGHRA and YSYEKL. The CDR3 runs to 17 residues. Trimming pared 0 bases from V and 0 bases from J, leaving 12 bases between. Authors' analysis steps: By means of reference gene primer amplification, nucleated cell counts were estimated. Libraries were prepared by immunoSEQ multiplex PCR; TCRdb keeps only in-frame clonotypes and omits some of them. The V and J calls and the clone size are those of that table, but D and trimming were determined from the DNA. The data contain about 310,000 clones, around 90% of them singletons. Patients of the Seattle cohort, enrolled during active infection, were followed longitudinally.

The TCR sequence derives from a woman aged 40-49 years with COVID-19, enrolled during active disease. Sequencing input: peripheral blood. The chain employs TRBV4-1 and TRBJ1-3, with D possibly matching TRBD1 (5 bases). This CDR3 is CASSQDRGGFSGNTIYF. Written as DNA, the CDR3 is TGCGCCAGCAGCCAAGATAGGGGAGGCTTCTCTGGAAACACCATATATTTT.